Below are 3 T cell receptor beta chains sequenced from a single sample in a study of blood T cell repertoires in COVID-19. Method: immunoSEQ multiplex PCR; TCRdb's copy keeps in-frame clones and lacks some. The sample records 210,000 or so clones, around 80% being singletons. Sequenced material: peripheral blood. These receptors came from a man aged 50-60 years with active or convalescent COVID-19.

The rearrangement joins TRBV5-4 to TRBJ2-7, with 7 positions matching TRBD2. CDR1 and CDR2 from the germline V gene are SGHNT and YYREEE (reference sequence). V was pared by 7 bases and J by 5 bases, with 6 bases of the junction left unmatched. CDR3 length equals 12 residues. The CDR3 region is CASRGSNDEQYF. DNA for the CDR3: TGTGCCAGCCGCGGGAGTAACGACGAGCAGTACTTC.

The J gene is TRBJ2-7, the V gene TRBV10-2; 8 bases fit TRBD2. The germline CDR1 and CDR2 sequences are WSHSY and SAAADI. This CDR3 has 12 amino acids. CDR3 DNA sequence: TGCGCGGGGTCAACTAGCGGTCACGAGCAGTACTTC. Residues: CAGSTSGHEQYF.

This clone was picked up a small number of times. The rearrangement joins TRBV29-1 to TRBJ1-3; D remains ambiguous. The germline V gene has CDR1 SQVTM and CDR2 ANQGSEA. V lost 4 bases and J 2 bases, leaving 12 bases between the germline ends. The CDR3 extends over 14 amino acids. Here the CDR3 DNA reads TGCAGCGTTGGTGCGGGTGTCCCTGGAAACACCATATATTTT. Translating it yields CSVGAGVPGNTIYF. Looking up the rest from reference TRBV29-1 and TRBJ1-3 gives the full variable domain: SAVISQKPSRDICQRGTSLTIQCQVDSQVTMMFWYRQQPGQSLTLIATANQGSEATYESGFVIDKFPISRPNLTFSTLTVSNMSPEDSSIYLCSVGAGVPGNTIYFGEGSWLTVV.